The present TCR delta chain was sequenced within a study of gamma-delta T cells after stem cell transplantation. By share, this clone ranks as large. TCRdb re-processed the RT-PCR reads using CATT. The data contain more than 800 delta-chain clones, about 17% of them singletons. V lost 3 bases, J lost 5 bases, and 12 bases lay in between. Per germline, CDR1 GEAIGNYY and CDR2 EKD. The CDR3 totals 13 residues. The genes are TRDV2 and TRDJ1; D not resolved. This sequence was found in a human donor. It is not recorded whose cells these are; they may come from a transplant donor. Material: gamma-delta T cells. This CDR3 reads CACDAIGLDKLIF. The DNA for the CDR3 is TGTGCCTGTGACGCTATCGGGTTAGATAAACTCATCTTT.